These 25 T cell receptor beta chains were all obtained from the same sample, sequenced in a study of T cells in Graves' hyperthyroidism and ophthalmopathy. TCR beta CDR3 sequences were amplified from RNA transcripts. HTBI primers drove first-round RT-PCR of the TCR CDR3. TCRdb reprocessed the multiplex PCR reads with MiXCR, giving one entry per CDR3 protein. The data contain over 500,000 distinct CDR3 sequences, approximately 14% of them seen just once; the ten biggest clones take up approximately 13%. Input material: blood. These receptors came from a woman aged 40 to 50 with Graves' hyperthyroidism.

Written as DNA, the CDR3 is TGTGCCACCAGTGACAAGGACAGGGGCGGCATTCAGTACTTC. Translated: CATSDKDRGGIQYF. This chain joins TRBV24-1 and TRBJ2-4; 9 bases agree with TRBD1. With 4 bases clipped from V and 9 bases from J, the junction kept 6 bases outside the gene matches. In germline, CDR1 is KGHDR, CDR2 SFDVKD. The CDR3 is 14 residues long.

This clonotype showed up many times. The chain is built from TRBV7-8 and TRBJ2-7; TRBD1 matches at 7 bases. The CDR3 extends over 17 amino acids. J was trimmed by 3 bases and V by 5 bases; bases with no gene match: 16. Per germline, CDR1 SGHVS and CDR2 FQNEAQ. The CDR3 coding sequence is TGTGCCAGCAGCCAACCAGGGGGACAGCTAAAAATCTACGAGCAGTACTTC. Amino acids: CASSQPGGQLKIYEQYF.

The gene calls are TRBV7-8 and TRBJ1-2, with D maybe TRBD1 (5 bases). The V end was cut by 5 bases, the J end by 0 bases, with 13 bases between. This CDR3 spans 15 amino acids. Germline values: CDR1 SGHVS, CDR2 FQNEAQ. The CDR3 bases are TGTGCCAGCAGCCCTGTGGGGGGGGCTAACTATGGCTACACCTTC. Translated, it gives CASSPVGGANYGYTF.

Many counts were recorded for this clonotype. The genes are TRBV28 and TRBJ1-6; 8 nucleotides agree with TRBD1. The CDR3 totals 14 residues. Germline values: CDR1 MDHEN, CDR2 SYDVKM. Trimming took 4 bases from V and 7 from J; bases not matched to a gene: 3. The CDR3 is CASSSTGDNSPLHF. CDR3 nucleotides: TGTGCCAGCAGTTCGACAGGGGACAATTCACCCCTCCACTTT.

This clonotype appeared a few times. The chain couples TRBV6-5 to TRBJ2-1; D may be TRBD1 (5 bases). The CDR3 covers 13 residues. Trimming took off 0 bases at V and 7 bases at J, with 7 bases between the two ends. Germline values: CDR1 MNHEY, CDR2 SVGAGI. The CDR3, as DNA: TGTGCCAGCAGTTACTCGAAGGGGAATGAGCAGTTCTTC. As protein: CASSYSKGNEQFF.

This clonotype was seen ten or more times. The chain employs TRBV3-1 and TRBJ2-7; TRBD2 matches 10 bases. The length of the CDR3 is 15 residues. Germline V CDR1 and CDR2: LGHDT, YNNKEL (reference sequence). After removal of 3 bases from V and 3 bases from J, the junction contained 5 bases not matched to a gene. The CDR3 is CASSHRLAGDYEQYF. The CDR3 nucleotides are TGTGCCAGCAGCCATCGGCTAGCGGGAGACTACGAGCAGTACTTC.

This clonotype was seen many times. The chain has TRBV6-5 and TRBJ2-5; TRBD1 agrees at 9 bases. Germline V gene data show CDR1 as MNHEY and CDR2 as SVGAGI. With V trimmed by 1 base and J by 3 bases, 6 bases remained unmatched. The CDR3 is made up of 16 amino acids. The CDR3 DNA follows: TGTGCCAGCAGTTACTTTATAAGGACAGGGGAAGAGACCCAGTACTTC. It translates to CASSYFIRTGEETQYF.

This clonotype has more than one count but fewer than ten. A read error may be the cause here, since a much bigger clone is one base away. The chain combines TRBV4-1 with TRBJ2-3; a weak D match, TRBD1 (5 bases). CDR1 MGHRA and CDR2 YSYEKL come from the germline V gene. CDR3 length: 16 residues. CDR3 residues: CAGSPAGRAVTDTQYF. The CDR3 coding sequence is TGCGCCGGCAGCCCAGCAGGCAGGGCGGTTACAGATACGCAGTATTTT.

This clonotype was detected many times. This chain links TRBV12-3 or TRBV12-4 with TRBJ2-7; D gene uncertain. CDR3 length equals 14 residues. Trimming cost V 8 bases and J 2 bases, with 16 bases left between them. The CDR3 reads CASGSLPGTYEQYF. DNA for the CDR3: TGTGCCAGCGGTAGCCTCCCAGGAACCTACGAGCAGTACTTC.

Worth noting for this clonotype: Given a much more abundant clone one base away, this may be a read error. V and J are TRBV10-3 and TRBJ1-2; 8 bases map to TRBD1. CDR3 size: 12 residues. Germline CDR1 ENHRY, CDR2 SYGVKD. The CDR3 reads CASSGQEYGHTF. Here the CDR3 DNA reads TGTGCCAGTTCGGGACAGGAGTATGGCCACACCTTC.

This clonotype occurred many times. V usage is TRBV30 and J usage is TRBJ2-2; D gene uncertain. This CDR3 has 13 amino acids. The V gene lost 0 bases and the J gene lost 6 bases, with 8 bases spanning the gap. Germline lookup yields CDR1 GTSNPN and CDR2 SVGIG (reference sequence). The CDR3 bases are TGTGCCTGGAGTGTTGTTAGGGCCGGGGAGCTGTTTTTT. Translation: CAWSVVRAGELFF.

This clonotype has ten or more counts. The V and J genes are TRBV27 and TRBJ1-1; D remains unclear. CDR1 is MNHEY, CDR2 SMNVEV, per germline (reference sequence). This CDR3 has 15 residues. Trimming removed 3 bases at V and 1 base at J, with 12 bases between. The CDR3 nucleotides read TGTGCCAGCAGTTTTAACCCGGGCCGGAACACTGAAGCTTTCTTT. This codes for CASSFNPGRNTEAFF.

This clonotype came up many times. The V and J genes are TRBV7-2 and TRBJ2-1; either TRBD1 or TRBD2 may fit D (5 bases each). V lost 5 bases and J lost 0, with 14 bases in between. The CDR3 is made up of 16 amino acids. The germline gives CDR1 SGHTA, CDR2 FQGNSA. The CDR3 nucleotides are TGTGCCAGCAGCCCAACGGGGCAGGGCTCCTACAATGAGCAGTTCTTC. Translated: CASSPTGQGSYNEQFF.

This clonotype showed up many times. The V and J genes are TRBV7-9 and TRBJ2-7; tentatively, D is TRBD1 (5 bases). Trimming shortened V by 4 bases and J by 0 bases, and 13 bases separated the two germline ends. The CDR3 spans 15 residues. In germline, CDR1 is SEHNR, CDR2 FQNEAQ (reference sequence). This CDR3 reads CASSSSTESSYEQYF. CDR3 nucleotides: TGTGCCAGCAGCTCCTCGACAGAGAGCTCCTACGAGCAGTACTTC.

This chain connects TRBV11-2 to TRBJ2-3; D gene ambiguous. Trimming removed 1 base from V and 1 base from J, with 9 bases in between. The CDR3 has 15 residues. Germline V gives CDR1 SGHAT, CDR2 FQNNGV. CDR3 nucleotides: TGTGCCAGCAGCTTAGGACCGACCCGCACAGATACGCAGTATTTT. Its translation is CASSLGPTRTDTQYF. The variable domain in full, completed from reference TRBV11-2 and TRBJ2-3, reads EAGVAQSPRYKIIEKRQSVAFWCNPISGHATLYWYQQILGQGPKLLIQFQNNGVVDDSQLPKDRFSAERLKGVDSTLKIQPAKLEDSAVYLCASSLGPTRTDTQYFGPGTRLTVL.

This clonotype was recorded a few times. This rearrangement joins TRBV20-1 to TRBJ2-7; TRBD2 agrees at 8 bases. Germline-derived CDR1 and CDR2 are DFQATT and SNEGSKA (reference sequence). The CDR3 has 15 residues. V lost 0 bases, J lost 1 base, and 5 bases stayed unmatched. The CDR3 protein is CSARDAAGGSYEQYF. The CDR3, as DNA: TGCAGTGCTAGAGATGCGGCGGGGGGATCCTACGAGCAGTACTTC.

The chain is built from TRBV19 and TRBJ2-1; 10 bases map to TRBD1. The CDR3 spans 14 residues. CDR1 and CDR2 from the germline V gene are LNHDA and SQIVND (reference sequence). Trimming removed 5 bases from V and 9 bases from J; junction bases left unmatched: 7. As DNA, the CDR3 is TGTGCCAGTAGTCAGGACAGGGGGTTAGTTGAGCAGTTCTTC. Amino acid sequence: CASSQDRGLVEQFF. The complete variable domain, with remaining parts taken from reference TRBV19 and TRBJ2-1, reads DGGITQSPKYLFRKEGQNVTLSCEQNLNHDAMYWYRQDPGQGLRLIYYSQIVNDFQKGDIAEGYSVSREKKESFPLTVTSAQKNPTAFYLCASSQDRGLVEQFFGPGTRLTVL.

This clonotype was seen ten or more times. The chain employs TRBV12-3 or TRBV12-4 and TRBJ2-6; the match to TRBD1 covers 7 bases. The V and J ends lost 6 bases and 2 bases, in that order; junction bases with no gene match: 7. CDR3 size: 16 residues. The CDR3 DNA is TGTGCCAGCAGCTTTAAGGGGACAGCTGGGGCCAACGTCCTGACTTTC. The encoded protein is CASSFKGTAGANVLTF.

This clonotype showed up many times. The chain combines TRBV28 with TRBJ2-7; 14 nucleotides line up with TRBD2. The CDR3 length is 15 residues. The germline V gene encodes CDR1 MDHEN and CDR2 SYDVKM. Trimming took 5 bases from V and 7 from J; bases not matched to a gene: 7. CDR3 loop: CASSPGLAGVGEQYF. The DNA of the CDR3 is TGTGCCAGCAGTCCGGGACTAGCGGGAGTCGGGGAGCAGTACTTC. The whole variable domain, remainder taken from reference TRBV28 and TRBJ2-7, is DVKVTQSSRYLVKRTGEKVFLECVQDMDHENMFWYRQDPGLGLRLIYFSYDVKMKEKGDIPEGYSVSREKKERFSLILESASTNQTSMYLCASSPGLAGVGEQYFGPGTRLTVT.

This clonotype was seen more than once but under ten times. The chain recombines TRBV7-3 with TRBJ2-7; TRBD1 matches at 8 bases. V shed 5 bases, J shed 3 bases, and the junction held 6 bases outside the gene matches. Germline assignment: CDR1 SGHTA and CDR2 FQGTGA. This CDR3 has 14 amino acids. DNA for the CDR3: TGTGCCAGCAGCGGAGGGACAGGCCTCTACGAGCAGTACTTC. This encodes CASSGGTGLYEQYF.

This clonotype has more than one count but fewer than ten. The chain joins TRBV30 to TRBJ2-5; D remains ambiguous. Between the trimmed V and J ends, which lost 2 bases and 11 bases, there was a span of 15 bases. Germline lookup yields CDR1 GTSNPN and CDR2 SVGIG (reference sequence). This CDR3 has 12 amino acids. The CDR3 DNA follows: TGTGCCTGGAGTCGGGTAGATAATAATCAGTACTTC. Translation: CAWSRVDNNQYF.

This clonotype has ten or more counts. The genes are TRBV24-1 and TRBJ2-1, with TRBD2 matching 16 bases. The CDR3 contains 17 residues. Germline V gives CDR1 KGHDR, CDR2 SFDVKD. The V gene end was trimmed by 1 base and the J gene end by 7 bases; junction bases not matched to a gene: 3. In nucleotides, the CDR3 is TGTGCCACCAGTGATTTAGGGACTAGCGGGAGGGGAAATGAGCAGTTCTTC. Translated, it gives CATSDLGTSGRGNEQFF.

This clonotype occurred a few times. The chain employs TRBV10-3 and TRBJ2-5; D remains unclear. CDR1 is ENHRY, CDR2 SYGVKD, per germline. V was pared by 1 base and J by 4 bases, with 10 bases between. The CDR3 consists of 14 residues. The CDR3 nucleotides are TGTGCCATCAGTGAGTTATATGAAGGAGAGACCCAGTACTTC. This sequence encodes CAISELYEGETQYF.

This rearrangement joins TRBV7-9 to TRBJ2-2; 11 nucleotides align to TRBD2. The V gene's germline CDR1 is SEHNR and CDR2 FQNEAQ (reference sequence). The CDR3 is 16 residues long. V dropped 1 base and J dropped 6; count of bases not matched to a gene: 4. The chain's CDR3 is CASSLGTSGPAGELFF. The CDR3 DNA reads as TGTGCCAGCAGCTTAGGGACTAGCGGGCCCGCCGGGGAGCTGTTTTTT.

This clonotype was observed at least ten times. V is TRBV27 and J is TRBJ2-1, with TRBD2 matching 7 bases. V lost 2 bases, J lost 7 bases, and 5 bases stayed unmatched. The length of the CDR3 is 14 residues. Germline CDR1 and CDR2: MNHEY and SMNVEV (reference sequence). The CDR3 coding sequence is TGTGCCAGCAGTTTAGGTCGGACTAGAAATGAGCAGTTCTTC. Residues: CASSLGRTRNEQFF.